This T cell receptor beta chain was identified in a study of T cell repertoires in cytomegalovirus infection (dated by TCRdb to 2018 to 2020). Context from the whole study: The HLA type of each donor mattered for the analysis, because public TCR beta signatures pointed to carriage of CMV infection along with the matching HLA type. The investigation overall reported the following: In both this cohort and an independent cohort of 352 donors, the cumulative frequency of public TCR beta family members distinguished carriers of CMV infection plus the relevant HLA type. In the ex vivo response, HLA-C-restricted CMV-specific TCR beta clonotypes were dominant, and in two of eight donors the single most frequent clonotype came from this HLA-C-restricted group.

V and J are trimmed by 6 bases and 5 bases, and the gene matches miss 9 bases of the junction. Reading from cysteine to phenylalanine, the CDR3 counts 14 amino acids. Of the read, only the CDR3 DNA is kept; its 42 bases are in frame from base 1. CDR1 and CDR2 are read off the germline V gene as SGHRS and YFSETQ. As to this clonotype: The specificity of this receptor is unknown. No base quality information exists; no much larger clone differs at one position.

The sequencer was an Illumina HiSeq 1500. Using fastp at Q25 and MiXCR, TCRdb reprocessed the public reads and kept productive beta chains. CDR3 protein sequences are deduplicated, and each keeps its most common genes and DNA. In all, the sample holds approximately 97,000 distinct CDR3 sequences, and more than 15% of those were seen once. The top ten constitute approximately 7.9% of the sample. The sequence was obtained from a human donor in good health (CMV status not recorded). Some clones in this sample may be carry-over from other donors' samples. This sequence uses TRBV5-1 and TRBJ1-1; TRBD1 lines up with 8 middle nucleotides. The sequenced sample consisted of PBMCs. CDR3 sequence: CASTSGGTETEAFF. The nucleotide sequence is TGCGCCAGCACATCAGGGGGCACGGAAACTGAAGCTTTCTTT. The CDR3 plus the reference TRBV5-1 and TRBJ1-1 genes for the other parts give the full variable domain: KAGVTQTPRYLIKTRGQQVTLSCSPISGHRSVSWYQQTPGQGLQFLFEYFSETQRNKGNFPGRFSGRQFSNSRSEMNVSTLELGDSALYLCASTSGGTETEAFFGQGTRLTVV.